One sample yielded the 14 T cell receptor beta chains listed below, sequenced in a study of T-cell reconstitution after alpha-beta-depleted transplantation in children. Library preparation (for TCRbeta) was performed with unique molecular identifiers. Using its own MiXCR run on the PCR reads, TCRdb lists one record per CDR3 protein. The sample shows hundreds of thousands of distinct CDR3 sequences, around 12% of them seen only once. The sample consisted of PBMCs, taken before TCRalphabeta/CD19-depleted stem cell transplant. The receptors here all came from a girl aged 2-10 years with congenital amegakaryocytic thrombocytopenia, due to receive a stem cell transplant.

V usage is TRBV5-1 and J usage is TRBJ2-3, with TRBD2 identical over 15 bases. The junction had 10 bases not matched to a gene; V was cut back by 4 bases and J by 4 bases. There are 18 residues in the CDR3. CDR1 SGHRS and CDR2 YFSETQ come from the germline V gene. CDR3 sequence reads: CASSKGLAGGPRSDTQYF. The CDR3 nucleotides are TGCGCCAGCAGCAAAGGACTAGCGGGAGGGCCTAGATCAGATACGCAGTATTTT.

This clonotype came up many times. The chain combines TRBV3-1 with TRBJ2-1, with D perhaps TRBD2 (5 bases). The V end lost 4 bases, the J end lost 7 bases, and 11 bases lay between the germline ends. CDR3 size: 13 residues. Germline V lookup: CDR1 LGHDT, CDR2 YNNKEL (reference sequence). The CDR3 bases are TGTGCCAGCAGCCCCCGAGTAGCGAATGAGCAGTTCTTC. Translation: CASSPRVANEQFF.

This clonotype occurred many times. The chain carries TRBV20-1 and TRBJ2-5; D is unclear. Looked up from germline, CDR1 is DFQATT and CDR2 is SNEGSKA (reference sequence). The CDR3 has 13 residues. Trimming left V 5 bases short and J 5 bases short, with 15 bases between. The chain's CDR3 is CSARISSAETQYF. CDR3 DNA: TGCAGTGCTCGGATTTCGAGCGCGGAGACCCAGTACTTC.

This rearrangement joins TRBV5-1 to TRBJ2-1, with 7 bases matching TRBD1. The V gene end was trimmed by 7 bases and the J gene end by 4 bases; junction bases not matched to a gene: 11. Germline assignment: CDR1 SGHRS and CDR2 YFSETQ. The length of the CDR3 is 15 residues. CDR3 sequence: CASGPAEQGYNEQFF. The CDR3 bases are TGCGCCAGCGGGCCGGCCGAACAGGGGTACAATGAGCAGTTCTTC.

A word on this clonotype: This may be a read error, as it is one base from a much larger clone. The chain joins TRBV9 to TRBJ2-5, with 10 bases fitting TRBD2. Germline values: CDR1 SGDLS, CDR2 YYNGEE. Trimming at V came to 4 bases and at J to 2 bases, leaving 5 bases not matched to a gene. This CDR3 spans 15 amino acids. In nucleotides, the CDR3 is TGTGCCAGCAGCATGACTAGCGGGTGGCAAGAGACCCAGTACTTC. Protein: CASSMTSGWQETQYF.

Ten or more counts support this clonotype. The rearrangement links TRBV20-1 to TRBJ2-4; 14 bases map to TRBD2. The CDR3 loop spans 15 amino acids. CDR1 DFQATT and CDR2 SNEGSKA come from the germline V gene (reference sequence). V dropped 5 bases and J dropped 9; count of bases not matched to a gene: 9. Here the CDR3 reads CSARTSGRLRGIQYF. The CDR3 DNA is TGCAGTGCTCGGACTAGCGGGAGGCTTAGGGGCATTCAGTACTTC.

The sample holds many counts of this clonotype. V gene TRBV5-1 combines with J gene TRBJ2-7; D is unresolved. Looked up from germline, CDR1 is SGHRS and CDR2 is YFSETQ. The CDR3 sequence is 11 residues long. Trimming took off 0 bases at V and 6 bases at J, with 4 bases between the two ends. The CDR3 DNA follows: TGCGCCAGCAGCTTGGACTCCGAGCAGTACTTC. As protein: CASSLDSEQYF.

This clonotype has ten or more counts. The gene calls are TRBV6-1 and TRBJ2-1, with a tentative D call TRBD2 (5 bases). Germline V gives CDR1 MNHNS, CDR2 SASEGT. The CDR3 has 14 amino acids. V gave up 6 bases and J gave up 1 base, with 10 bases separating them. CDR3 protein: CASSRTRSYNEQFF. For the CDR3, the DNA is TGTGCCAGCAGCCGCACTAGGTCCTACAATGAGCAGTTCTTC.

The rearrangement joins TRBV20-1 to TRBJ2-3, with TRBD2 as a possible D gene (5 bases). The V gene lost 5 bases and the J gene lost 1 base, with 19 bases spanning the gap. The CDR3 spans 16 residues. The germline gives CDR1 DFQATT, CDR2 SNEGSKA (reference sequence). The CDR3: CSAAGRLPRGTDTQYF. The CDR3 DNA reads TGCAGTGCTGCAGGTCGACTCCCGAGGGGCACAGATACGCAGTATTTT.

The chain links TRBV5-1 to TRBJ2-3; TRBD2 is a possible D gene (6 bases). The CDR3 consists of 14 residues. Per germline, CDR1 SGHRS and CDR2 YFSETQ. The V and J ends lost 1 base and 6 bases respectively, with 12 bases between them. The CDR3 reads CASSLFSGGDTQYF. CDR3 nucleotides: TGCGCCAGCAGCTTGTTTAGCGGTGGGGATACGCAGTATTTT.

This clonotype was recorded a few times. J is TRBJ2-3 and V is TRBV11-2, with TRBD2 matching over 11 bases. Trimming at V came to 4 bases and at J to 7 bases, leaving 7 bases not matched to a gene. The V gene's germline CDR1 is SGHAT and CDR2 FQNNGV. This CDR3 is built from 15 residues. CDR3 coding DNA: TGTGCCAGCAGCTCAGACGGGACTAGCGGAAATACGCAGTATTTT. Translating it yields CASSSDGTSGNTQYF.

The chain couples TRBV11-1 to TRBJ2-6, with 8 bases fitting TRBD2. V gave up 6 bases and J gave up 1 base; unmatched junction bases: 14. The length of the CDR3 is 19 residues. The germline V gene encodes CDR1 SGHAT and CDR2 FQDESV (reference sequence). The chain's CDR3 is CASSLPPGLAKSGANVLTF. CDR3 bases: TGTGCCAGCAGTCTCCCTCCCGGACTAGCAAAGTCTGGGGCCAACGTCCTGACTTTC.

This clonotype came up many times. The chain employs TRBV15 and TRBJ2-2; the D gene is possibly TRBD1 (6 bases). V was cut by 7 bases and J by 1 base, with 7 bases left in between. CDR3 length equals 13 residues. Per germline, CDR1 LNHNV and CDR2 YYDKDF (reference sequence). The DNA of the CDR3 is TGTGCCACCACGACAGGGAACACCGGGGAGCTGTTTTTT. Amino acid sequence: CATTTGNTGELFF.

This clonotype has a handful of counts. CDR3: CASSPWFGGDEQYF. The DNA of the CDR3 is TGTGCCAGCAGTCCATGGTTCGGCGGGGACGAGCAGTACTTC. The J gene is TRBJ2-7, the V gene TRBV27; perhaps TRBD2 as D (6 bases). V was shortened by 5 bases and J by 5 bases, with 16 bases between the two germline ends. CDR1 is MNHEY, CDR2 SMNVEV, per germline (reference sequence). CDR3 length: 14 amino acids.